This T cell receptor beta chain stems from a study of blood T cell repertoires in COVID-19. The CDR3 has 15 amino acids. Trimming cost V 0 bases and J 0 bases, with 8 bases left between them. Per germline, CDR1 MGHRA and CDR2 YSYEKL. In the authors' methods: Estimation of nucleated cell counts was performed using reference gene primer amplification. Sequencing used immunoSEQ multiplex PCR; TCRdb keeps in-frame clones, though not all of them. D and trimming come from the DNA, and the V and J calls and clone size come from that table. There are 250,000 to 300,000 clones in the sample; 83% occur only once, and around 4.5% lies in the top ten.

Sequenced: peripheral blood. V and J are TRBV4-1 and TRBJ2-5; D not certain. The TCR was taken from a man in his 60s who had recovered from COVID-19. For the CDR3, the DNA is TGCGCCAGCAGCCAAGAATGGCGGAACCAAGAGACCCAGTACTTC. It encodes CASSQEWRNQETQYF.